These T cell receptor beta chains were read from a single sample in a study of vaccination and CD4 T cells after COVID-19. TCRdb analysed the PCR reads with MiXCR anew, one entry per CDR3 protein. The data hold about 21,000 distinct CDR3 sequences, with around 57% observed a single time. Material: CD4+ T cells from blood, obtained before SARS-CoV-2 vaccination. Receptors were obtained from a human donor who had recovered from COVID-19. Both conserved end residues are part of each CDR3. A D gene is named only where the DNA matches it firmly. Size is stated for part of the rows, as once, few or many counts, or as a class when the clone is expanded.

CDR3 protein: CASRKGQLSNQPQHF; CDR3 DNA: TGTGCCAGCAGAAAGGGACAGCTAAGTAATCAGCCCCAGCATTTT; D gene: TRBD1; V gene: TRBV2; clone size: few; J gene: TRBJ1-5
CDR3 protein: CASSQEEYEQFF; CDR3 DNA: TGTGCCAGCAGCCAGGAGGAGTATGAGCAGTTCTTC; D gene: NA; V gene: TRBV7-9; clone size: NA; J gene: TRBJ2-1
CDR3 protein: CASSLASGGSSYEQYF; CDR3 DNA: TGTGCCAGCAGCTTAGCTAGCGGGGGCAGCTCCTACGAGCAGTACTTC; D gene: TRBD2; V gene: TRBV7-8; clone size: NA; J gene: TRBJ2-7
CDR3 protein: CASSLGGDPAQYF; CDR3 DNA: TGTGCCAGCAGCTTGGGTGGGGACCCCGCGCAGTATTTT; D gene: NA; V gene: TRBV5-6; clone size: NA; J gene: TRBJ2-3
CDR3 protein: CASSLVPKQTEAFF; CDR3 DNA: TGTGCCAGCAGTTTAGTTCCGAAGCAGACTGAAGCTTTCTTT; D gene: NA; V gene: TRBV12-3/TRBV12-4; clone size: NA; J gene: TRBJ1-1
CDR3 protein: CASRRAGDYGYTF; CDR3 DNA: TGTGCCAGCAGGAGGGCCGGCGACTATGGCTACACCTTC; D gene: NA; V gene: TRBV6-1; clone size: NA; J gene: TRBJ1-2
CDR3 protein: CSAILASGSTDTQYF; CDR3 DNA: TGCAGTGCTATTTTGGCTAGCGGGAGCACAGATACACAGTATTTT; D gene: TRBD2; V gene: TRBV20-1; clone size: NA; J gene: TRBJ2-3
CDR3 protein: CSARGERTGGSDTEAFF; CDR3 DNA: TGCAGTGCTAGAGGAGAACGCACAGGGGGCTCGGACACTGAAGCTTTCTTT; D gene: TRBD1; V gene: TRBV20-1; clone size: NA; J gene: TRBJ1-1
CDR3 protein: CSARTLRQGYNSPLHF; CDR3 DNA: TGCAGTGCTCGAACCTTGCGACAGGGCTATAATTCACCCCTCCACTTT; D gene: TRBD1; V gene: TRBV20-1; clone size: NA; J gene: TRBJ1-6
CDR3 protein: CAIGPGTDTQYF; CDR3 DNA: TGTGCCATCGGGCCCGGTACAGATACGCAGTATTTT; D gene: NA; V gene: TRBV10-3; clone size: once; J gene: TRBJ2-3
CDR3 protein: CASRRDTGQSNYGYTF; CDR3 DNA: TGTGCCAGCAGACGTGACACGGGACAGTCTAACTATGGCTACACCTTC; D gene: TRBD1; V gene: TRBV6-1; clone size: NA; J gene: TRBJ1-2
CDR3 protein: CASSPRGGIRGELFF; CDR3 DNA: TGTGCCAGCTCACCCAGGGGGGGGATCAGAGGGGAGCTGTTTTTT; D gene: NA; V gene: TRBV18; clone size: once; J gene: TRBJ2-2
CDR3 protein: CASSRTGGGTSGYEQYF; CDR3 DNA: TGTGCCAGTAGTAGGACAGGGGGAGGGACTAGCGGCTACGAGCAGTACTTC; D gene: NA; V gene: TRBV19; clone size: NA; J gene: TRBJ2-7
CDR3 protein: CASSTPGMEQYF; CDR3 DNA: TGTGCCAGTAGTACGCCAGGAATGGAGCAGTACTTC; D gene: NA; V gene: TRBV19; clone size: NA; J gene: TRBJ2-7
CDR3 protein: CASREFSYEQYF; CDR3 DNA: TGTGCCAGCAGGGAATTCTCCTACGAGCAGTACTTC; D gene: NA; V gene: TRBV6-2/TRBV6-3; clone size: NA; J gene: TRBJ2-7
CDR3 protein: CASSNRGLKDTGELFF; CDR3 DNA: TGTGCCAGCAGTAACAGGGGATTAAAAGATACCGGGGAGCTGTTTTTT; D gene: TRBD1; V gene: TRBV28; clone size: NA; J gene: TRBJ2-2
CDR3 protein: CASRGDRSGGELFF; CDR3 DNA: TGTGCCAGCCGAGGGGACAGGTCCGGCGGGGAGCTGTTTTTT; D gene: TRBD1; V gene: TRBV6-4; clone size: NA; J gene: TRBJ2-2
CDR3 protein: CASSPGEGPRHFKFF; CDR3 DNA: TGTGCCAGCAGCCCCGGGGAGGGCCCCCGGCACTTTAAGTTCTTC; D gene: TRBD2; V gene: TRBV6-1; clone size: few; J gene: TRBJ2-1